One sample yielded the 3 T cell receptor beta chains listed below, sequenced in a study of blood T cell repertoires in COVID-19. Profiled with immunoSEQ multiplex PCR; TCRdb holds only in-frame clones, not every one. The table has about 100,000 clones, roughly 78% seen once; the top ten hold 15% to 20%. The specimen was peripheral blood. These receptor sequences come from an elderly woman with active or convalescent COVID-19.

V and J are TRBV5-1 and TRBJ2-2; 8 bases line up with TRBD1. The CDR3 totals 15 residues. The ends lost 2 bases at V and 3 bases at J; junction bases unmatched: 3. Germline CDR1 reads SGHRS; CDR2 reads YFSETQ. DNA for the CDR3: TGCGCCAGCAGCTTAAGCAGGGGGCACACCGGGGAGCTGTTTTTT. It codes for CASSLSRGHTGELFF.

The chain links TRBV6-1 to TRBJ2-1, with TRBD2 matching over 9 bases. The CDR3 has 15 amino acids. The V segment lost 3 bases and the J segment 5 bases; nucleotides outside the gene matches: 5. Per germline, CDR1 MNHNS and CDR2 SASEGT. CDR3 bases: TGTGCCAGCAGTGATAGCGGGAGAAGGGACAATGAGCAGTTCTTC. It translates to CASSDSGRRDNEQFF.

V and J are TRBV29-1 and TRBJ2-1; D call uncertain. There are 11 residues in the CDR3. Germline V lookup: CDR1 SQVTM, CDR2 ANQGSEA. The ends were cut back, 1 base at V and 8 bases at J, with 6 bases in the middle. CDR3 nucleotides: TGCAGCGTTGAAGTTCTGTATGAGCAGTTCTTC. It translates to CSVEVLYEQFF.